This T cell receptor (beta chain) was captured by sequencing in a study of blood T cell repertoires in COVID-19. Study context: Sources were T cells, B-cell-depleted T cells, or PBMCs; the material itself was cDNA or gDNA.

The table came from immunoSEQ multiplex PCR; TCRdb's copy has only in-frame clones and leaves some out. This sample has some 270,000 clones, with about 89% found just once. Sequenced input: peripheral blood. This receptor was obtained from a woman aged 60 to 75 who had recovered from COVID-19.

CDR3: CASSNLVSRTGYGYTF. The CDR3 DNA follows: TGTGCCAGCAGCAACTTAGTATCTCGGACAGGCTATGGCTACACCTTC. The chain employs TRBV28 and TRBJ1-2, with 7 bases that match TRBD1. From germline, CDR1 is MDHEN and CDR2 SYDVKM. J gave up 4 bases and V 6 bases, and 14 bases lay outside the gene matches. The CDR3 consists of 16 residues.